The clone carrying this T cell receptor (beta chain) has a handful of counts. Collection of lesional scalp punch biopsies and peripheral blood was performed in alopecia areata patients. Sorted populations comprised CD4+ and CD8+ T cells obtained from PBMCs. This sample was taken from a study of CD8+ T cells in alopecia areata. Overall study context: Treated patients were given 5 to 10 mg oral tofacitinib twice daily. Patients in the study were on tofacitinib for 6 to 18 months, then off it for 6 months.

Investigators isolated RNA and reverse transcribed it into cDNA to act as the sequencing template. Sequenced by immunoSEQ multiplex PCR; TCRdb stores in-frame clones only, minus some. The sample contains about 97,000 clones, around 45% of which appear only once. Sequencing used CD4+ T cells sorted from blood. The sequence was collected from a human donor with alopecia areata.

The DNA of the CDR3 is TGTGCCACCAGCAGAAACAGAGGCTATGGCTACACCTTC. Its translation: CATSRNRGYGYTF. The chain is built from TRBV15 and TRBJ1-2; D gene ambiguous. The CDR3 extends over 13 amino acids. Trimming took 2 bases from V and 4 from J, leaving 8 bases between them. Germline-derived CDR1 and CDR2 are LNHNV and YYDKDF (reference sequence).